This T cell receptor (beta chain) was obtained from a study of cytomegalovirus exposure and HLA in healthy donors. General study findings and limits: A list of 150 or so TCR beta chains associated with cytomegalovirus was given. Earlier findings revealed that most TCR beta V segments proved productive either about 87% or about 30% of the time.

This clone has more than one count but fewer than ten. Its specificity is unknown. V lost 5 bases and J 2 bases, leaving 12 bases between the germline ends. The CDR3 covers 14 residues. Germline CDR1 and CDR2: SGHTA and FQGTGA. The study ran its PCR with 60 Vbeta and 13 Jbeta primers. The repertoire was sequenced with immunoSEQ multiplex PCR; TCRdb's copy has only in-frame clones and lacks some. The data contain some 120,000 clones, about four fifths of them singletons. This TCR was sampled from a man younger than 45 in good health and CMV-seropositive. The chain is built from TRBV7-3 and TRBJ1-1; D is possibly TRBD1 (5 bases). Sequences were obtained from PBMCs. The CDR3 sequence is CASSPGRGNTEAFF. CDR3 DNA sequence: TGTGCCAGCAGCCCTGGGAGGGGAAACACTGAAGCTTTCTTT.